Following are 25 T cell receptor beta chains from one sample sequenced in a study of OX40 agonist ivuxolimab in advanced cancers. Sequencing was performed with immunoSEQ multiplex PCR; in TCRdb, only in-frame clones are kept and a portion is missing. In the table there are about 13,000 clones, about two thirds of which are singletons. Specimen: CD4+ or CD8+ T cells sorted from blood, collected in a trial of the OX40 agonist ivuxolimab. The receptor set was obtained from an adult with an advanced solid tumor such as melanoma, head and neck, liver or kidney cancer.

The chain is built from TRBV4-1 and TRBJ2-7; possible D gene TRBD1, 7 bases. Trimming left V 3 bases short and J 2 bases short, with 11 bases between. There are 14 residues in the CDR3. Germline CDR1 is MGHRA and CDR2 is YSYEKL. This CDR3 is CASSHGGTAYEQYF. In DNA, the CDR3 is TGCGCCAGCAGCCACGGCGGGACAGCCTACGAGCAGTACTTC.

This CDR3 reads CASSLGGGADEQYF. CDR3 in DNA: TGTGCCAGCAGCTTAGGTGGGGGGGCGGACGAGCAGTACTTC. The chain combines TRBV7-8 with TRBJ2-5; TRBD2 might be the D (7 bases). The J call may be incorrect, as the DNA end agrees better with TRBJ2-7. Germline assignment: CDR1 SGHVS and CDR2 FQNEAQ. The CDR3 covers 14 residues.

J is TRBJ1-2 and V is TRBV21-1; TRBD1, the table's D call, was not compared with the DNA. TRBV21-1 represents a pseudogene. The CDR3 has 15 residues. The CDR3 DNA reads as TGTGCCAGCAGCAAAGGGAACAGGGGCGTGAATGGCTACACCTTC. The encoded protein is CASSKGNRGVNGYTF.

V and J are TRBV29-1 and TRBJ1-1; D uncertain. V lost 8 bases and J 1 base, leaving 8 bases between the germline ends. This CDR3 has 11 residues. Germline loops: CDR1 SQVTM, CDR2 ANQGSEA. The CDR3 DNA follows: TGCAGCACCTTGACGAACACTGAAGCTTTCTTT. Residues: CSTLTNTEAFF. The variable domain in full, with the rest retrieved from reference TRBV29-1 and TRBJ1-1, is SAVISQKPSRDICQRGTSLTIQCQVDSQVTMMFWYRQQPGQSLTLIATANQGSEATYESGFVIDKFPISRPNLTFSTLTVSNMSPEDSSIYLCSTLTNTEAFFGQGTRLTVV.

In this sample, this clone turned up once. This rearrangement joins TRBV7-9 to TRBJ2-2, with D tentatively TRBD1 (5 bases). V lost 5 bases, J lost 0 bases, and 13 bases lay in between. Germline-derived CDR1 and CDR2 are SEHNR and FQNEAQ (reference sequence). The CDR3 is 16 residues long. The CDR3 DNA is TGTGCCAGCAGCCCGTTCCGGACATCGAACACCGGGGAGCTGTTTTTT. This translates into CASSPFRTSNTGELFF.

This clone occurred once. The gene calls are TRBV28 and TRBJ2-1; 10 bases map to TRBD2. J was trimmed by 7 bases and V by 5 bases; bases with no gene match: 5. CDR1 and CDR2 from the germline V gene are MDHEN and SYDVKM. The CDR3 contains 14 residues. Written as DNA, the CDR3 is TGTGCCAGCAGTGACCTTAGCGGGGGGAATGAGCAGTTCTTC. Translation: CASSDLSGGNEQFF.

This clone was seen a single time. V is TRBV4-1 and J is TRBJ2-7, with D tentatively TRBD2 (6 bases). The V gene's germline CDR1 is MGHRA and CDR2 YSYEKL. This CDR3 contains 15 residues. V lost 0 bases to trimming and J lost 0 bases, with 9 bases between them. The CDR3 sequence: CASSQEWDFSYEQYF. CDR3 in DNA: TGCGCCAGCAGCCAAGAGTGGGACTTCTCCTACGAGCAGTACTTC.

CDR3 DNA: TGTGCCAGCAGTTTGCGACAGGCCAATGAGCAGTTCTTC. This translates into CASSLRQANEQFF. This chain connects TRBV27 to TRBJ2-1; a possible D gene is TRBD1 (6 bases). The V end was cut by 3 bases, the J end by 6 bases, with 9 bases between. From germline, CDR1 is MNHEY and CDR2 SMNVEV (reference sequence). CDR3 length: 13 amino acids.

CDR3 sequence: CASSEGWGRYGYTF. Written as DNA, the CDR3 is TGTGCCAGCAGTGAAGGATGGGGACGCTATGGCTACACCTTC. The J gene is TRBJ1-2, the V gene TRBV6-1; tentatively, D is TRBD1 (5 bases). V dropped 1 base and J dropped 4 bases, with 10 bases sitting between them. Germline loops: CDR1 MNHNS, CDR2 SASEGT. This CDR3 is 14 amino acids long.

This chain uses TRBV5-1 with TRBJ1-2; weak D call: TRBD1 (5 bases). The CDR3 contains 15 residues. Trimming removed 5 bases at V and 5 bases at J, with 19 bases between. Germline lookup yields CDR1 SGHRS and CDR2 YFSETQ. CDR3 nucleotides: TGCGCCAGCAGTTTTAGGGACGGAGATGAATATGGCTACACCTTC. Encoded protein: CASSFRDGDEYGYTF.

This clone was detected only a few times. The chain joins TRBV20-1 to TRBJ2-3; the D is unclear. With 2 bases removed from V and 2 bases from J, the gap between germline ends came to 2 bases. The CDR3 loop spans 11 amino acids. The germline gives CDR1 DFQATT, CDR2 SNEGSKA (reference sequence). The CDR3, as DNA: TGCAGTGCTAGATACACAGATACGCAGTATTTT. Translated: CSARYTDTQYF.

The chain links TRBV11-2 to TRBJ2-7; TRBD1 matches at 7 bases. Germline V gene data show CDR1 as SGHAT and CDR2 as FQNNGV. Trimming cost V 5 bases and J 5 bases; bases outside gene matches: 3. The CDR3 consists of 12 residues. CDR3: CASSDTGDEQYF. The DNA of the CDR3 is TGTGCCAGCAGCGATACAGGGGACGAGCAGTACTTC.

With respect to this clone: Other DNA sequences in this sample translate to the same CDR3. This chain uses TRBV28 with TRBJ2-5; D is undetermined. Germline V gene sequence: CDR1 MDHEN, CDR2 SYDVKM. This CDR3 spans 12 amino acids. With 3 bases removed from V and 5 bases from J, the gap between germline ends came to 7 bases. CDR3 amino acids: CASSFNQETQYF. CDR3 bases: TGTGCCAGCAGTTTTAATCAGGAGACCCAGTACTTC.

The chain couples TRBV14 to TRBJ2-5, with unresolved D. Trimming stripped 0 bases from V and 8 bases from J, with 7 bases between. Germline CDR1 is SGHDN and CDR2 is FVKESK. CDR3 length: 12 amino acids. The CDR3 is CASSQEARTQYF. In DNA, the CDR3 is TGTGCCAGCAGCCAAGAGGCCCGCACCCAGTACTTC.

V gene TRBV6-1 combines with J gene TRBJ2-3; D is ambiguous. Trimming stripped 5 bases from V and 5 bases from J, with 17 bases between. This CDR3 spans 15 amino acids. CDR1 MNHNS and CDR2 SASEGT come from the germline V gene. In DNA form, the CDR3 reads TGTGCCAGCAGTAATGGGGATCGATATGGAGATACGCAGTATTTT. Its protein is CASSNGDRYGDTQYF.

The chain couples TRBV2 to TRBJ2-1, with 8 bases fitting TRBD1. The CDR3 has 14 residues. The germline V gene encodes CDR1 SNHLY and CDR2 FYNNEI. With 5 bases clipped from V and 8 bases from J, the junction kept 8 bases outside the gene matches. CDR3 sequence (DNA): TGTGCCAGCAGTTACAGACAGGGGCAGGATGAGCAGTTCTTC. Protein product: CASSYRQGQDEQFF.

V is TRBV4-1 and J is TRBJ1-1; unclear D gene. Trimming stripped 1 base from V and 8 bases from J, with 11 bases between. This CDR3 has 13 residues. Germline loops: CDR1 MGHRA, CDR2 YSYEKL. The CDR3 DNA reads TGCGCCAGCAGCCAAGGACCTTCACGGGAAGCTTTCTTT. Translated: CASSQGPSREAFF.

This rearrangement joins TRBV7-9 to TRBJ2-5; 11 positions match TRBD2. With V trimmed by 9 bases and J by 7 bases, 10 bases remained unmatched. The CDR3 is made up of 14 amino acids. CDR1 is SEHNR, CDR2 FQNEAQ, per germline (reference sequence). The CDR3 loop reads CASNSGTSGWTQYF. Written as DNA, the CDR3 is TGTGCCAGTAACTCCGGGACTAGCGGTTGGACCCAGTACTTC.

This clone was detected once. CDR3 nucleotide sequence: TGTGCCAGCAGCTTCGGAGGACCGTCGAATACGCAGTATTTT. Translated: CASSFGGPSNTQYF. The chain is built from TRBV11-2 and TRBJ2-3, with D maybe TRBD2 (5 bases). The CDR3 loop spans 14 amino acids. Per germline, CDR1 SGHAT and CDR2 FQNNGV. The V end lost 3 bases, the J end lost 7 bases, and 14 bases lay between the germline ends.

In its sample, this clone was seen once. The V call is TRBV28, the J call TRBJ1-4; the D is unclear. Germline values: CDR1 MDHEN, CDR2 SYDVKM. The CDR3 covers 16 residues. The germline V and J ends were trimmed by 3 bases and 3 bases, with 14 bases remaining between them. The CDR3 region has the DNA TGTGCCAGCAGTTTTAATCAGAGATCACCTAATGAAAAACTGTTTTTT. Its translation is CASSFNQRSPNEKLFF.

About this clone: Other DNA sequences in the same sample also yield this CDR3. The chain combines TRBV27 with TRBJ2-7; weak D call: TRBD2 (5 bases). Trimming took 6 bases from V and 2 from J, leaving 14 bases between them. The CDR3 sequence is 14 residues long. Germline CDR1 reads MNHEY; CDR2 reads SMNVEV (reference sequence). The CDR3 reads CASSLRGRPYEQYF. Written as DNA, the CDR3 is TGTGCCAGCAGCCTGAGAGGGAGACCCTACGAGCAGTACTTC.

V usage is TRBV7-9 and J usage is TRBJ2-5; 9 positions match TRBD1. The germline V gene has CDR1 SEHNR and CDR2 FQNEAQ (reference sequence). With 4 bases clipped from V and 3 bases from J, the junction kept 6 bases outside the gene matches. CDR3 length equals 15 residues. CDR3 sequence: CASSSTGGGKETQYF. CDR3 in DNA: TGTGCCAGCAGCTCAACAGGGGGCGGAAAAGAGACCCAGTACTTC.

V is TRBV4-3 and J is TRBJ1-1; TRBD1 aligns across 9 bases. With 0 bases clipped from V and 2 bases from J, the junction kept 13 bases outside the gene matches. The CDR3 spans 19 residues. The germline V gene has CDR1 LGHNA and CDR2 YSLEER. CDR3 DNA sequence: TGCGCCAGCAGCCAAGAGACTGGGACAGGGAGATGGAAAAACACTGAAGCTTTCTTT. Amino acids: CASSQETGTGRWKNTEAFF.

The CDR3 DNA follows: TGTGCCACCAGCAGAAGACAGGGGGCCAACTATGGCTACACCTTC. It encodes CATSRRQGANYGYTF. The rearrangement joins TRBV15 to TRBJ1-2, with 10 bases identical to TRBD1. Germline V gene data show CDR1 as LNHNV and CDR2 as YYDKDF (reference sequence). V dropped 2 bases and J dropped 2; count of bases not matched to a gene: 2. The CDR3 runs to 15 residues.

V usage is TRBV7-9 and J usage is TRBJ2-7, with TRBD1 matching 9 bases. Trimming at V came to 11 bases and at J to 4 bases, leaving 12 bases not matched to a gene. Germline V CDR1 and CDR2: SEHNR, FQNEAQ (reference sequence). The CDR3 extends over 14 amino acids. This CDR3 is CALLRDRDEYEQYF. CDR3 nucleotide sequence: TGTGCCCTGCTCCGGGACAGGGACGAATACGAGCAGTACTTC. The full variable domain, completed using reference TRBV7-9 and TRBJ2-7, is DTGVSQNPRHKITKRGQNVTFRCDPISEHNRLYWYRQTLGQGPEFLTYFQNEAQLEKSRLLSDRFSAERPKGSFSTLEIQRTEQGDSAMYLCALLRDRDEYEQYFGPGTRLTVT.